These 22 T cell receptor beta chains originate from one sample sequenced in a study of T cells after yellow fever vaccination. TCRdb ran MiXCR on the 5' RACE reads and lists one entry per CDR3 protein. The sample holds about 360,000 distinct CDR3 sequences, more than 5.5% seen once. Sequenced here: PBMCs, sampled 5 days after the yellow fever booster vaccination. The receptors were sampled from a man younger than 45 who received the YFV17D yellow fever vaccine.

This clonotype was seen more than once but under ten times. CDR3 loop: CASSAIPGQQETQYF. The CDR3 DNA reads TGCGCCAGCAGCGCTATTCCGGGACAGCAAGAGACCCAGTACTTC. J is TRBJ2-5 and V is TRBV5-1, with 7 bases fitting TRBD1. The CDR3 extends over 15 amino acids. J was trimmed by 2 bases and V by 4 bases; bases with no gene match: 8. CDR1 SGHRS and CDR2 YFSETQ come from the germline V gene.

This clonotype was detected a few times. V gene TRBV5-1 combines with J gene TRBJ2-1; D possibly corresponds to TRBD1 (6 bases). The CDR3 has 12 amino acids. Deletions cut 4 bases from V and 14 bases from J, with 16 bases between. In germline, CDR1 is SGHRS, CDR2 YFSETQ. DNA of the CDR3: TGCGCCAGCAGCCCAGACAGGCCCCGTAAGTTCTTC. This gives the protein CASSPDRPRKFF. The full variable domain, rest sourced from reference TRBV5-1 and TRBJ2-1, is KAGVTQTPRYLIKTRGQQVTLSCSPISGHRSVSWYQQTPGQGLQFLFEYFSETQRNKGNFPGRFSGRQFSNSRSEMNVSTLELGDSALYLCASSPDRPRKFFGPGTRLTVL.

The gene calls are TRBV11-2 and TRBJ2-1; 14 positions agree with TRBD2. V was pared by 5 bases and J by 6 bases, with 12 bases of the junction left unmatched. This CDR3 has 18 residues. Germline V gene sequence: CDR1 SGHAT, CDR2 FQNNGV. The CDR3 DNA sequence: TGTGCCAGCAGCCAACAAGGGATAGGGACTAGCGGGAGCAATGAGCAGTTCTTC. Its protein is CASSQQGIGTSGSNEQFF.

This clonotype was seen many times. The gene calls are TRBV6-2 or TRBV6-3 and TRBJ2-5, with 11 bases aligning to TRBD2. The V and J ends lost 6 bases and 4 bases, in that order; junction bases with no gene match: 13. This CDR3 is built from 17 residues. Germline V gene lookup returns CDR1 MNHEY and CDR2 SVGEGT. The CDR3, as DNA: TGTGCCAGCAGGAGCGTGAGTAGCGGGAGGGCCCGAGAGACCCAGTACTTC. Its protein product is CASRSVSSGRARETQYF.

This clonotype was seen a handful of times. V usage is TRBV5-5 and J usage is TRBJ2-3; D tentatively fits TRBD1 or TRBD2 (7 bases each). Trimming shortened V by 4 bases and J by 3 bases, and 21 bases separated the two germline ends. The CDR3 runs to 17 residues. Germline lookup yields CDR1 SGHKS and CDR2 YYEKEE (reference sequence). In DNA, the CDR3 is TGTGCCAGCAGCCGCAAGCCAGGGGGGAGGGTGACAGATACGCAGTATTTT. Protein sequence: CASSRKPGGRVTDTQYF.

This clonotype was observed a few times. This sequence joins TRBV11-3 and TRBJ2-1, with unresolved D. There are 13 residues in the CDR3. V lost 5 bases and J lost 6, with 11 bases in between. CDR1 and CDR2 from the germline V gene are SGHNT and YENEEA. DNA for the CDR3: TGTGCCAGCAGCCCAGGACCGATCAATGAGCAGTTCTTC. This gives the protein CASSPGPINEQFF.

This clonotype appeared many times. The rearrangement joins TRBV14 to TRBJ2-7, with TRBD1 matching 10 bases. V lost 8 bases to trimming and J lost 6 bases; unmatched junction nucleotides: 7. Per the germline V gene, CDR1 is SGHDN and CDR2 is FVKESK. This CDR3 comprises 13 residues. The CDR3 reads CASSVRDRGEQYF. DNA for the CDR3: TGTGCCAGCTCTGTGCGGGACAGGGGCGAGCAGTACTTC.

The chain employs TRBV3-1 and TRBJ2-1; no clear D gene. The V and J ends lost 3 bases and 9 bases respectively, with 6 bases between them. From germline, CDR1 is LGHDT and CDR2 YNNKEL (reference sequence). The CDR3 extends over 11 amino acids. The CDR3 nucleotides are TGTGCCAGCAGCCAGCTGCTTGAGCAGTTCTTC. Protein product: CASSQLLEQFF.

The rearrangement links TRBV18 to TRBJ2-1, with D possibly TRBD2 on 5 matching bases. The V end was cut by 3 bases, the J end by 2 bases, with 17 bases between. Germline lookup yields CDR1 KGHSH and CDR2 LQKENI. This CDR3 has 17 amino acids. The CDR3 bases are TGTGCCAGCTCACCGAGGGAGCGTGTGAGGGCCTACAATGAGCAGTTCTTC. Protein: CASSPRERVRAYNEQFF.

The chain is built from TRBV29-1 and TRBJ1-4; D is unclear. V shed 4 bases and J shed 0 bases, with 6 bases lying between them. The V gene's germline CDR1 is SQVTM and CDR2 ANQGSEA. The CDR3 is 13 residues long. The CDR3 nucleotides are TGCAGCGTTGGCTTCGCAACTAATGAAAAACTGTTTTTT. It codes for CSVGFATNEKLFF.

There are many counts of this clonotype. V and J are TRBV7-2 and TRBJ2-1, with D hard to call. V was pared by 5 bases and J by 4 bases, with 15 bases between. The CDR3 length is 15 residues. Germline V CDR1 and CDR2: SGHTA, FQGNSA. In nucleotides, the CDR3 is TGTGCCAGCAGCCGCATGGGCAACGTATACAATGAGCAGTTCTTC. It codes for CASSRMGNVYNEQFF. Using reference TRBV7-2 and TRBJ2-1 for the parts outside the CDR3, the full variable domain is GAGVSQSPSNKVTEKGKDVELRCDPISGHTALYWYRQSLGQGLEFLIYFQGNSAPDKSGLPSDRFSAERTGGSVSTLTIQRTQQEDSAVYLCASSRMGNVYNEQFFGPGTRLTVL.

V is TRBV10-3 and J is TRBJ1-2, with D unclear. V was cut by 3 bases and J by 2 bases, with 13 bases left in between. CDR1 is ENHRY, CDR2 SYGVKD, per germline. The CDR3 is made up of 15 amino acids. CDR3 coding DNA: TGTGCCATCAGTGAATTAAAGCCTCAAAACTATGGCTACACCTTC. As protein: CAISELKPQNYGYTF.

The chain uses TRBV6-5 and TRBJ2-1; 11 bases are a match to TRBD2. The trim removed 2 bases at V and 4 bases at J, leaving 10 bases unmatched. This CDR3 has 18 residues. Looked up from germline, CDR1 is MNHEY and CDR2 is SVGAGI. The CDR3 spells CASSYMSLAGGRYNEQFF. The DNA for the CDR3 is TGTGCCAGCAGTTACATGTCCTTAGCGGGAGGGCGTTACAATGAGCAGTTCTTC.

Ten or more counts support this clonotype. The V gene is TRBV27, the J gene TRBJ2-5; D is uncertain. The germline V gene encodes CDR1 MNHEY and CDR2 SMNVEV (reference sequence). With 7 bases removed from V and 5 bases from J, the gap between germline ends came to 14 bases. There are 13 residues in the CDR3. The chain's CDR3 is CASTESPGETQYF. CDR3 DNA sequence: TGTGCCAGCACGGAGTCCCCCGGGGAGACCCAGTACTTC.

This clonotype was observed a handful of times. CDR3 in DNA: TGTGCCAGCAGCCAATTGGAGGCGGGTACGCAGTATTTT. Its protein is CASSQLEAGTQYF. J is TRBJ2-3 and V is TRBV14; D is perhaps TRBD2 (5 bases). With 2 bases removed from V and 8 bases from J, the gap between germline ends came to 11 bases. Germline-derived CDR1 and CDR2 are SGHDN and FVKESK. This CDR3 spans 13 amino acids. Based on the CDR3 plus reference TRBV14 and TRBJ2-3, the full variable domain is EAGVTQFPSHSVIEKGQTVTLRCDPISGHDNLYWYRRVMGKEIKFLLHFVKESKQDESGMPNNRFLAERTGGTYSTLKVQPAELEDSGVYFCASSQLEAGTQYFGPGTRLTVL.

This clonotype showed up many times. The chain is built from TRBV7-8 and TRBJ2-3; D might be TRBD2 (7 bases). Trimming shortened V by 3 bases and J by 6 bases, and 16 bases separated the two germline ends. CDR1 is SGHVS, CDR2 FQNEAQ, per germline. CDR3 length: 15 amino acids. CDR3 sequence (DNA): TGTGCCAGCAGCTTGTCGGGGGCTAGCGGCGATACGCAGTATTTT. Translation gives CASSLSGASGDTQYF.

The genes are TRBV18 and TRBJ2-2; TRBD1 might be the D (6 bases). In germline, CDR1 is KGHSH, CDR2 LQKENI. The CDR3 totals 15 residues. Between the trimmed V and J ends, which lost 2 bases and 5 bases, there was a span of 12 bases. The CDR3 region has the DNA TGTGCCAGCTCACCATTTCCAGGGGAAACCGGGGAGCTGTTTTTT. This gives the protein CASSPFPGETGELFF.

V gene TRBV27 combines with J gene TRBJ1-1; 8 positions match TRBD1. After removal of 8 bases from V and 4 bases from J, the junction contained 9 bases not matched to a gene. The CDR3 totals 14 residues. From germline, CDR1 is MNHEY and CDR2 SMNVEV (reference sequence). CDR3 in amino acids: CASGKTGVSTEAFF. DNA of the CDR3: TGTGCCAGCGGCAAGACAGGGGTCAGCACTGAAGCTTTCTTT.

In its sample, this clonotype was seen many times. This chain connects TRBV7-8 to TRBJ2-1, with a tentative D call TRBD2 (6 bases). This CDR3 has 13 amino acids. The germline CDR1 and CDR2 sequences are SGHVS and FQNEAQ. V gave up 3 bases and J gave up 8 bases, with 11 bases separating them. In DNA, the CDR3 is TGTGCCAGCAGCTTGACTAGTCGCTATGAGCAGTTCTTC. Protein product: CASSLTSRYEQFF.

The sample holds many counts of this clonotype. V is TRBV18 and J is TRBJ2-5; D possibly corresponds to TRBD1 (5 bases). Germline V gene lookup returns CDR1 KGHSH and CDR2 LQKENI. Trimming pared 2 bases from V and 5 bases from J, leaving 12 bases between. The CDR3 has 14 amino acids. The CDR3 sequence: CASSPDGARETQYF. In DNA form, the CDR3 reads TGTGCCAGCTCACCAGATGGGGCCAGGGAGACCCAGTACTTC.

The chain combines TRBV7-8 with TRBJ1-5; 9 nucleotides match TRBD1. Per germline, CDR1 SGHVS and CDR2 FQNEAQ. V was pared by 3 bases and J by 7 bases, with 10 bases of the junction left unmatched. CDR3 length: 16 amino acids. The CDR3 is CASSLEYGTGRQPQHF. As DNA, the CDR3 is TGTGCCAGCAGCTTGGAGTACGGGACAGGGAGACAGCCCCAGCATTTT.

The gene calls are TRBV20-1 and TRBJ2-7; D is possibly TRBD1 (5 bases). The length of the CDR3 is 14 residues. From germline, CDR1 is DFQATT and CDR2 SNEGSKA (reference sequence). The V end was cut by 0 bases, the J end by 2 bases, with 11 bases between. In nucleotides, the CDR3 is TGCAGTGCTAGAGATGGCAGGGCTACCTACGAGCAGTACTTC. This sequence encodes CSARDGRATYEQYF.